Listed below are T cell receptor beta chains from one sample, sequenced in a study of cytomegalovirus exposure and HLA in healthy donors. The method was immunoSEQ multiplex PCR; TCRdb's version includes in-frame clones alone and lacks a portion of them. The sample consists of 72,000 or so clones, around two thirds of them appearing once. Sequencing was carried out using PBMCs. All receptors derive from a human donor in good health. The CDR3 runs from the conserved cysteine through the conserved F or W. Fields, in order: V gene, J gene, D gene, clone size, CDR3 DNA, CDR3 protein. The D gene is left open where the match is weak. Not every row has a clone size; where given, it reads once, few, many or a size class.

V gene: TRBV30; J gene: TRBJ2-1; D gene: TRBD1; clone size: few; CDR3 DNA: TGTGCCTGGTCCGGACAGGGGGCTTACAATGAGCAGTTCTTC; CDR3 protein: CAWSGQGAYNEQFF
V gene: TRBV15; J gene: TRBJ1-5; D gene: .; clone size: .; CDR3 DNA: TGTGCCACCAGCAGAGATGGGGGGAGCAATCAGCCCCAGCATTTT; CDR3 protein: CATSRDGGSNQPQHF
V gene: TRBV7-9; J gene: TRBJ2-3; D gene: .; clone size: .; CDR3 DNA: TGTGCCAGCAGCTACACAGGGAGGGAGGATACGCAGTATTTT; CDR3 protein: CASSYTGREDTQYF
V gene: TRBV13; J gene: TRBJ1-2; D gene: TRBD1; clone size: .; CDR3 DNA: TGTGCCAGCAGCCAGACAGGGGCCTATGGCTACACCTTC; CDR3 protein: CASSQTGAYGYTF
V gene: TRBV27; J gene: TRBJ2-2; D gene: .; clone size: .; CDR3 DNA: TGTGCCAGCAGGGGATGGACTCGAGGGGAGCTGTTTTTT; CDR3 protein: CASRGWTRGELFF
V gene: TRBV6-5; J gene: TRBJ2-5; D gene: TRBD2; clone size: .; CDR3 DNA: TGTGCCAGCAGTAAACTCCCGGGACTAGGGGAGACCCAGTACTTC; CDR3 protein: CASSKLPGLGETQYF
V gene: TRBV19; J gene: TRBJ2-1; D gene: .; clone size: .; CDR3 DNA: TGTGCCAGTAGTCGCAGGGCAGGGACTAATGAGCAGTTCTTC; CDR3 protein: CASSRRAGTNEQFF
V gene: TRBV5-1; J gene: TRBJ1-1; D gene: TRBD1; clone size: few; CDR3 DNA: TGCGCCAGCAGCTATACAGGGGGCAGAGGAGCTTTCTTT; CDR3 protein: CASSYTGGRGAFF
V gene: TRBV6-5; J gene: TRBJ2-3; D gene: TRBD1; clone size: .; CDR3 DNA: TGTGCCAGCAGCCGACAGGGGGCCTCCACAGATACGCAGTATTTT; CDR3 protein: CASSRQGASTDTQYF
V gene: TRBV9; J gene: TRBJ1-2; D gene: TRBD1; clone size: once; CDR3 DNA: TGTGCCAGCAGCGACCCGGGACAGGGTGTCGATGGCTACACCTTC; CDR3 protein: CASSDPGQGVDGYTF
V gene: TRBV4-1; J gene: TRBJ2-7; D gene: .; clone size: .; CDR3 DNA: TGCGCCAGCAGCCAAGATACCAGGTACGGCTACGAGCAGTACTTC; CDR3 protein: CASSQDTRYGYEQYF
V gene: TRBV5-4; J gene: TRBJ2-7; D gene: TRBD2; clone size: few; CDR3 DNA: TGTGCCAGCAGCCGAAGAAGCGGGAGGCTAAGCTCCTACGAGCAGTACTTC; CDR3 protein: CASSRRSGRLSSYEQYF
V gene: TRBV4-2; J gene: TRBJ2-1; D gene: TRBD2; clone size: few; CDR3 DNA: TGTGCCAGCAGCCAAGTGACTAGCGCTTCATCTCAAAATGAGCAGTTCTTC; CDR3 protein: CASSQVTSASSQNEQFF
V gene: TRBV28; J gene: TRBJ2-7; D gene: TRBD2; clone size: .; CDR3 DNA: TGTGCCAGCAGACGAACCGGGACTAGAGACTACGAGCAGTACTTC; CDR3 protein: CASRRTGTRDYEQYF
V gene: TRBV7-8; J gene: TRBJ2-7; D gene: .; clone size: .; CDR3 DNA: TGTGCCAGCAGCCCCACACAGACCTACGAGCAGTACTTC; CDR3 protein: CASSPTQTYEQYF
V gene: TRBV6-6; J gene: TRBJ2-2; D gene: .; clone size: once; CDR3 DNA: TGTGCCAGCAGTACCGGGAGCGCCACGGAGGAGCTGTTTTTT; CDR3 protein: CASSTGSATEELFF
V gene: TRBV19; J gene: TRBJ1-1; D gene: .; clone size: few; CDR3 DNA: TGTGCCAGTAGTATAGATCGGAACACTGAAGCTTTCTTT; CDR3 protein: CASSIDRNTEAFF
V gene: TRBV4-1; J gene: TRBJ2-1; D gene: TRBD2; clone size: .; CDR3 DNA: TGCGCCAGCAGCCAAGATCACAGCGGGAGAGGCAATGAGCAGTTCTTC; CDR3 protein: CASSQDHSGRGNEQFF
V gene: TRBV20-1; J gene: TRBJ1-2; D gene: .; clone size: .; CDR3 DNA: TGCAGTGCTACGTTCAGGGAAGGCTACACCTTC; CDR3 protein: CSATFREGYTF
V gene: TRBV6-6; J gene: TRBJ2-5; D gene: .; clone size: once; CDR3 DNA: TGTGCCAGCAGTTACATTAGTGAAGAGACCCAGTACTTC; CDR3 protein: CASSYISEETQYF
V gene: TRBV6-1; J gene: TRBJ2-7; D gene: TRBD1; clone size: .; CDR3 DNA: TGTGCCAGCACCTTCCTCCGGGACAGGGGATACGAGCAGTACTTC; CDR3 protein: CASTFLRDRGYEQYF
V gene: TRBV25-1; J gene: TRBJ2-7; D gene: .; clone size: .; CDR3 DNA: TGTGCCAGCAGTGCAGGGAATACGAGGGAGCAGTACTTC; CDR3 protein: CASSAGNTREQYF
V gene: TRBV6-5; J gene: TRBJ2-7; D gene: .; clone size: few; CDR3 DNA: TGTGCCAGCAGTTATGCGGAAACCTACGAGCAGTACTTC; CDR3 protein: CASSYAETYEQYF
V gene: TRBV2; J gene: TRBJ1-5; D gene: TRBD1; clone size: .; CDR3 DNA: TGTGCCAGCAGTCCTGATGGACAGGGGAATCAGCCCCGGCATTTT; CDR3 protein: CASSPDGQGNQPRHF
V gene: TRBV7-2; J gene: TRBJ2-7; D gene: .; clone size: few; CDR3 DNA: TGTGCCAGCAGCTTAGGCGGGAACCAAGCCGAGCAGTACTTC; CDR3 protein: CASSLGGNQAEQYF
V gene: TRBV19; J gene: TRBJ1-5; D gene: .; clone size: .; CDR3 DNA: TGTGCCAGTAGTCCCGATTCGGGGTATCAGCCCCAGCATTTT; CDR3 protein: CASSPDSGYQPQHF
V gene: TRBV6-1; J gene: TRBJ1-2; D gene: TRBD1; clone size: medium-sized; CDR3 DNA: TGTGCCAGCAGTGAAAGCCGGGACAGGGGGCGTTGGGGGTATGGCTACACCTTC; CDR3 protein: CASSESRDRGRWGYGYTF
V gene: TRBV10-1; J gene: TRBJ1-1; D gene: .; clone size: .; CDR3 DNA: TGCGCCAGCACCCTGCGGCTCTTATGGACTGAAGCTTTCTTT; CDR3 protein: CASTLRLLWTEAFF
V gene: TRBV2; J gene: TRBJ1-4; D gene: .; clone size: .; CDR3 DNA: TGTGCCAGCACTTACAGCCCGAATGAAAAACTGTTTTTT; CDR3 protein: CASTYSPNEKLFF
V gene: TRBV6-4; J gene: TRBJ2-1; D gene: .; clone size: .; CDR3 DNA: TGTGCCAGCAGTGACCAGGGCGGATCCTACAATGAGCAGTTCTTC; CDR3 protein: CASSDQGGSYNEQFF
V gene: TRBV19; J gene: TRBJ2-2; D gene: TRBD1; clone size: few; CDR3 DNA: TGTGCCACCTTAGACAGGGTTAACACCGGGGAGCTGTTTTTT; CDR3 protein: CATLDRVNTGELFF
V gene: TRBV7-2; J gene: TRBJ2-1; D gene: .; clone size: few; CDR3 DNA: TGTGCCAGCAGCCACCCGGGACTCCCATCCTTCTTC; CDR3 protein: CASSHPGLPSFF
V gene: TRBV11-3; J gene: TRBJ2-7; D gene: TRBD2; clone size: few; CDR3 DNA: TGTGCCAGCACGCAGCGGGGGGAGTCCTACGAGCAGTACTTC; CDR3 protein: CASTQRGESYEQYF
V gene: TRBV5-1; J gene: TRBJ2-6; D gene: .; clone size: .; CDR3 DNA: TGCGCCAGCAGCTGGGGAGGTTTCTCTGGGGCCAACGTCCTGACTTTC; CDR3 protein: CASSWGGFSGANVLTF
V gene: TRBV30; J gene: TRBJ2-5; D gene: TRBD2; clone size: .; CDR3 DNA: TGTGCCTGGAGAGCTACTAGCGGGAGTGGGACCCAGTACTTC; CDR3 protein: CAWRATSGSGTQYF
V gene: TRBV9; J gene: TRBJ2-2; D gene: TRBD1; clone size: .; CDR3 DNA: TGTGCCAGCAGCGTTACAGGGGGCATCGCGGGCACCGGGGAGCTGTTTTTT; CDR3 protein: CASSVTGGIAGTGELFF
V gene: TRBV18; J gene: TRBJ2-1; D gene: .; clone size: .; CDR3 DNA: TGTGCCAGCTCACCCCGGTACTTCAACTCCTACAATGAGCAGTTCTTC; CDR3 protein: CASSPRYFNSYNEQFF
V gene: TRBV7-3; J gene: TRBJ2-3; D gene: .; clone size: .; CDR3 DNA: TGTGCCAGCAGCTTAGGGCCAAAGACGGATACGCAGTATTTT; CDR3 protein: CASSLGPKTDTQYF
V gene: TRBV5-1; J gene: TRBJ2-5; D gene: TRBD1; clone size: .; CDR3 DNA: TGCGCCAGCAGCTCACAGGGGGCAGAGACCCAGTACTTC; CDR3 protein: CASSSQGAETQYF
V gene: TRBV10-1; J gene: TRBJ2-2; D gene: TRBD1; clone size: .; CDR3 DNA: TGCGCCAGCTCAGGGGGCAGGACCGGGGAGCTGTTTTTT; CDR3 protein: CASSGGRTGELFF
V gene: TRBV5-6; J gene: TRBJ2-1; D gene: .; clone size: .; CDR3 DNA: TGTGCCAGCAGCTTTGTGGGGGGAGGCTCGAGCTCCTACAATGAGCAGTTCTTC; CDR3 protein: CASSFVGGGSSSYNEQFF
V gene: TRBV25-1; J gene: TRBJ1-4; D gene: .; clone size: .; CDR3 DNA: TGTGCCAGCATAAATAAGGGAGGTGAAAAACTGTTTTTT; CDR3 protein: CASINKGGEKLFF
V gene: TRBV5-1; J gene: TRBJ2-2; D gene: .; clone size: .; CDR3 DNA: TGCGCCAGCAGCTTGTTGGAGGGGCCCAGCGGGGAGCTGTTTTTT; CDR3 protein: CASSLLEGPSGELFF
V gene: TRBV29-1; J gene: TRBJ2-7; D gene: .; clone size: once; CDR3 DNA: TGCAGCGTCCTCCGGGCGGGTGGCGAGCAGTACTTC; CDR3 protein: CSVLRAGGEQYF
V gene: TRBV6-1; J gene: TRBJ1-5; D gene: TRBD1; clone size: few; CDR3 DNA: TGTGCCAGCAACCTAGACAGGGCCGATAATCAGCCCCAGCATTTT; CDR3 protein: CASNLDRADNQPQHF
V gene: TRBV5-1; J gene: TRBJ2-2; D gene: .; clone size: .; CDR3 DNA: TGCGCCAGCCGCCCGGGTTATCTCGGGGAGCTGTTTTTT; CDR3 protein: CASRPGYLGELFF
V gene: TRBV6-5; J gene: TRBJ1-6; D gene: TRBD1; clone size: once; CDR3 DNA: TGTGCCAGCAGTCGCGACACAGGGGAGGTATCACCCCTCCACTTT; CDR3 protein: CASSRDTGEVSPLHF
V gene: TRBV6-4; J gene: TRBJ2-6; D gene: .; clone size: .; CDR3 DNA: TGTGCCAGCAGTGATAGGCAGGGCGCTGGGGCCAACGTCCTGACTTTC; CDR3 protein: CASSDRQGAGANVLTF